A single sample gave rise to the 23 T cell receptor beta chains below, sequenced in a study of somatic mutations in cytotoxic T cells in rheumatoid arthritis. Sequencing used immunoSEQ multiplex PCR; TCRdb keeps in-frame clones, though not all of them. This table holds approximately 14,000 clones, 65% to 85% found once. The specimen was CD8+ T cells sorted from blood. These receptor sequences come from an adult with rheumatoid arthritis.

The V call is TRBV6-6, the J call TRBJ1-1, with TRBD1 identical over 7 bases. Trimming at V came to 7 bases and at J to 5 bases, leaving 10 bases not matched to a gene. This CDR3 region has 14 residues. Germline lookup yields CDR1 MNHNY and CDR2 SVGAGI (reference sequence). For the CDR3, the DNA is TGTGCCAGCACCCGGGACAGTGGGAGGACTGAAGCTTTCTTT. It is translated as CASTRDSGRTEAFF.

This clone was counted once. The V call is TRBV5-5, the J call TRBJ2-7, with D possibly being TRBD1 (6 bases). The CDR3 is 14 amino acids. In germline, CDR1 is SGHKS, CDR2 YYEKEE (reference sequence). V dropped 4 bases and J dropped 2 bases, with 13 bases sitting between them. The CDR3 coding sequence is TGTGCCAGCAGCAAGGACAGTGGAGCCTACGAGCAGTACTTC. Translating gives CASSKDSGAYEQYF.

This chain joins TRBV15 and TRBJ2-3; D is ambiguous. Trimming stripped 2 bases from V and 1 base from J, with 7 bases between. The length of the CDR3 is 14 residues. Per germline, CDR1 LNHNV and CDR2 YYDKDF (reference sequence). DNA for the CDR3: TGTGCCACCAGCAGACGTGGGCGCACAGATACGCAGTATTTT. Protein sequence: CATSRRGRTDTQYF.

The chain has TRBV14 and TRBJ1-1, with D possibly TRBD1 on 6 matching bases. CDR1 SGHDN and CDR2 FVKESK come from the germline V gene. Trimming cost V 0 bases and J 8 bases, with 19 bases left between them. CDR3 length equals 16 residues. CDR3 in amino acids: CASSQDRGAPEEEAFF. In DNA form, the CDR3 reads TGTGCCAGCAGCCAAGATCGGGGGGCCCCTGAGGAAGAAGCTTTCTTT.

This chain joins TRBV27 and TRBJ2-7; D is ambiguous. The CDR3 has 13 residues. With 0 bases removed from V and 4 bases from J, the gap between germline ends came to 7 bases. Germline CDR1 reads MNHEY; CDR2 reads SMNVEV (reference sequence). This CDR3 reads CASSLSWSYEQYF. As DNA, the CDR3 is TGTGCCAGCAGTTTATCCTGGTCTTACGAGCAGTACTTC.

The gene calls are TRBV7-9 and TRBJ1-1, with no clear D. There are 12 residues in the CDR3. From germline, CDR1 is SEHNR and CDR2 FQNEAQ (reference sequence). Trimming removed 5 bases from V and 7 bases from J, with 11 bases in between. CDR3 protein: CASSVESGEAFF. The CDR3 DNA sequence: TGTGCCAGCAGCGTGGAGTCAGGTGAAGCTTTCTTT.

V and J are TRBV29-1 and TRBJ2-1, with D tentatively TRBD2 (5 bases). The length of the CDR3 is 15 residues. Germline V lookup: CDR1 SQVTM, CDR2 ANQGSEA. Trimming stripped 2 bases from V and 10 bases from J, with 21 bases between. CDR3 nucleotides: TGCAGCGTTGAATTTGGGCGGGCGGTTGGGGTGGAGCAGTTCTTC. Encoded protein: CSVEFGRAVGVEQFF.

The table lists this clone with a count of one. The chain uses TRBV7-8 and TRBJ1-5; D gene ambiguous. CDR1 SGHVS and CDR2 FQNEAQ come from the germline V gene. The CDR3 is made up of 15 amino acids. Trimming removed 0 bases at V and 3 bases at J, with 9 bases between. The CDR3 sequence is CASSLAGGYNQPQHF. CDR3 DNA: TGTGCCAGCAGCTTAGCGGGAGGGTACAATCAGCCCCAGCATTTT.

The V gene is TRBV7-8, the J gene TRBJ1-1, with D perhaps TRBD1 (5 bases). With 3 bases removed from V and 1 base from J, the gap between germline ends came to 9 bases. This CDR3 is 14 amino acids long. CDR1 SGHVS and CDR2 FQNEAQ come from the germline V gene. The CDR3 DNA follows: TGTGCCAGCAGCTTGCAGGGAGGGAACACTGAAGCTTTCTTT. Protein: CASSLQGGNTEAFF.

The chain uses TRBV5-1 and TRBJ2-1, with D tentatively TRBD1 (6 bases). The length of the CDR3 is 15 residues. Trimming removed 2 bases at V and 1 base at J, with 10 bases between. Germline loops: CDR1 SGHRS, CDR2 YFSETQ. The CDR3, as DNA: TGCGCCAGCAGCTTCCGGGACAAATCCTACAATGAGCAGTTCTTC. Protein product: CASSFRDKSYNEQFF.

The rearrangement uses TRBV7-9 and TRBJ1-1; D possibly corresponds to TRBD1 (6 bases). V lost 1 base, J lost 6 bases, and 15 bases lay in between. Per the germline V gene, CDR1 is SEHNR and CDR2 is FQNEAQ (reference sequence). The CDR3 is made up of 15 amino acids. Here the CDR3 reads CASSLEGDGRAEAFF. Written as DNA, the CDR3 is TGTGCCAGCAGCTTAGAGGGGGATGGTAGGGCTGAAGCTTTCTTT.

The chain carries TRBV6-6 and TRBJ1-2, with D possibly TRBD1 on 5 matching bases. Trimming removed 2 bases at V and 8 bases at J, with 21 bases between. The CDR3 covers 16 residues. CDR1 and CDR2 from the germline V gene are MNHNY and SVGAGI (reference sequence). The CDR3 DNA reads TGTGCCAGCAGTTACGCCCCTGCAGGGAATAGGGAAGGCTACACCTTC. Translation: CASSYAPAGNREGYTF.

The V and J genes are TRBV6-1 and TRBJ1-2, with D hard to call. CDR3 length equals 16 residues. Trimming pared 2 bases from V and 0 bases from J, leaving 13 bases between. Germline assignment: CDR1 MNHNS and CDR2 SASEGT. The CDR3 protein is CASSEFGGNPNYGYTF. CDR3 DNA: TGTGCCAGCAGTGAATTCGGTGGGAACCCTAACTATGGCTACACCTTC.

V is TRBV19 and J is TRBJ2-7; weak D call: TRBD2 (6 bases). The germline gives CDR1 LNHDA, CDR2 SQIVND (reference sequence). V lost 5 bases to trimming and J lost 9 bases, with 23 bases between them. The CDR3 has 15 amino acids. Written as DNA, the CDR3 is TGTGCCAGTAGTCCTACCCCCGGGGGACGGACTCGGCAGTACTTC. Its protein product is CASSPTPGGRTRQYF.

The V and J genes are TRBV11-3 and TRBJ2-2; possibly TRBD2 for D (5 bases). This CDR3 contains 13 residues. Trimming left V 3 bases short and J 5 bases short, with 7 bases between. Germline loops: CDR1 SGHNT, CDR2 YENEEA. CDR3 DNA: TGTGCCAGCAGCTTGAGGGTTACCGGGGAGCTGTTTTTT. Encoded protein: CASSLRVTGELFF.

The gene calls are TRBV23-1 and TRBJ2-3; TRBD1 matches at 8 bases. TRBV23-1 is given ORF status, its function remaining uncertain. Trimming took 0 bases from V and 4 from J; bases not matched to a gene: 3. The CDR3 contains 15 residues. CDR3 sequence reads: CASSQSRQGPDTQYF. Here the CDR3 DNA reads TGCGCCAGCAGTCAATCGCGACAGGGGCCAGATACGCAGTATTTT.

This chain connects TRBV7-3 to TRBJ1-1; 10 nucleotides agree with TRBD1. Looked up from germline, CDR1 is SGHTA and CDR2 is FQGTGA. The CDR3 covers 17 residues. Trimming cost V 4 bases and J 5 bases; bases outside gene matches: 13. The chain's CDR3 is CASSSQPGQGEGTEAFF. CDR3 DNA: TGTGCCAGCAGCTCCCAGCCCGGACAGGGGGAGGGGACTGAAGCTTTCTTT.

This clone came up a few times. The chain carries TRBV15 and TRBJ2-3; tentative D call: TRBD2 (6 bases). The CDR3 contains 13 residues. The germline CDR1 and CDR2 sequences are LNHNV and YYDKDF (reference sequence). V lost 4 bases to trimming and J lost 3 bases, with 8 bases between them. CDR3 nucleotide sequence: TGTGCCACCAGCACGACTAGAACAGATACGCAGTATTTT. Amino acid sequence: CATSTTRTDTQYF.

This chain connects TRBV4-1 to TRBJ2-2; D not resolved. Between the trimmed V and J ends, which lost 2 bases and 3 bases, there was a span of 10 bases. This CDR3 contains 15 residues. Per germline, CDR1 MGHRA and CDR2 YSYEKL. Here the CDR3 reads CASSQQDGYTGELFF. In DNA form, the CDR3 reads TGCGCCAGCAGCCAACAGGACGGATACACCGGGGAGCTGTTTTTT.

The table lists this clone with a count of one. The chain links TRBV9 to TRBJ2-1, with a possible D match to TRBD2 (7 bases). V was shortened by 3 bases and J by 3 bases, with 16 bases between the two germline ends. Germline-derived CDR1 and CDR2 are SGDLS and YYNGEE. The CDR3 is made up of 16 amino acids. Written as DNA, the CDR3 is TGTGCCAGCAGCGCGGGGGGCGCGACCCTCTACAATGAGCAGTTCTTC. Amino acid sequence: CASSAGGATLYNEQFF.

V gene TRBV7-2 combines with J gene TRBJ2-1, with 7 nucleotides matching TRBD2. J was trimmed by 4 bases and V by 5 bases; bases with no gene match: 2. The V gene's germline CDR1 is SGHTA and CDR2 FQGNSA. The CDR3 contains 13 residues. As DNA, the CDR3 is TGTGCCAGCAGCCGGACTAGGTACAATGAGCAGTTCTTC. This codes for CASSRTRYNEQFF.

The rearrangement joins TRBV6-5 to TRBJ2-7; D gene ambiguous. The length of the CDR3 is 14 residues. The V end was cut by 2 bases, the J end by 0 bases, with 8 bases between. The V gene's germline CDR1 is MNHEY and CDR2 SVGAGI. The CDR3 spells CASSYAASSYEQYF. DNA for the CDR3: TGTGCCAGCAGTTACGCGGCCAGCTCCTACGAGCAGTACTTC.

The rearrangement links TRBV7-9 to TRBJ1-5; TRBD1 agrees at 10 bases. The CDR3 sequence is 15 residues long. The ends lost 4 bases at V and 2 bases at J; junction bases unmatched: 2. Germline V gene sequence: CDR1 SEHNR, CDR2 FQNEAQ (reference sequence). The CDR3 DNA sequence: TGTGCCAGCAGCTACGGGACAGGGGGCAATCAGCCCCAGCATTTT. Protein product: CASSYGTGGNQPQHF.